This note documents a single TCR beta chain sequence. No antigen is known for it. Sequencing targeted TCR beta in T cells from blood (CD8+ and CD4+). The multiple sclerosis controls comprised treatment-naive patients whose relapsing-remitting disease was stable or active. With random hexamers, reverse transcription was performed on about 0.5 to 1 ug of RNA. Amplification of TCR beta CDR3 used immunoSEQ multiplex PCR across 54 Vbeta and 13 Jbeta. Each CDR3 protein is one row after TCRdb ran MiXCR on the immunoSEQ multiplex PCR reads. The sample shows almost 450,000 distinct CDR3 sequences, around 85% of them seen only once. The data are from a study of CD8 T cells in Susac syndrome. General observations from the study: The study recognized that its TCR sequencing and HLA analysis covered a relatively small number of individuals.

CDR3 length equals 16 residues. CDR1 is SEHNR, CDR2 FQNEAQ, per germline (reference sequence). V gave up 5 bases and J gave up 4 bases, with 21 bases separating them. The chain is built from TRBV7-9 and TRBJ2-7; TRBD2 might be the D (5 bases). This receptor was identified in a human donor with multiple sclerosis. Source material: CD8+ T cells from PBMCs. The CDR3 is CASSPVGEGDPYEQYF. The DNA of the CDR3 is TGTGCCAGCAGCCCGGTGGGTGAGGGAGACCCGTACGAGCAGTACTTC.